Each of the 23 T cell receptor beta chains below was sequenced from the same sample in a study of blood T cell repertoires in COVID-19. The data were produced by immunoSEQ multiplex PCR, yet TCRdb's version contains in-frame clones alone and is incomplete. This sample has about 200,000 clones, with over 75% found just once. Sequencing was done on a sample of peripheral blood. The receptors were gathered from an elderly woman with active or convalescent COVID-19.

This chain joins TRBV27 and TRBJ2-3; 7 bases map to TRBD1. The CDR3 is made up of 15 amino acids. The ends lost 7 bases at V and 4 bases at J; junction bases unmatched: 11. Germline V gene sequence: CDR1 MNHEY, CDR2 SMNVEV (reference sequence). The CDR3 protein is CASNARQGAADTQYF. In DNA, the CDR3 is TGTGCCAGCAACGCTAGACAGGGAGCCGCAGATACGCAGTATTTT.

The rearrangement links TRBV27 to TRBJ1-1; perhaps TRBD1 as D (6 bases). The CDR3 sequence is 13 residues long. Germline CDR1 reads MNHEY; CDR2 reads SMNVEV (reference sequence). Trimming left V 5 bases short and J 9 bases short, with 16 bases between. In nucleotides, the CDR3 is TGTGCCAGCAGTACGTCCGACAGGAGTCAAGCTTTCTTT. Translated: CASSTSDRSQAFF.

This clone appeared a few times. The V and J genes are TRBV28 and TRBJ1-5; D might be TRBD1 (6 bases). V lost 7 bases to trimming and J lost 6 bases, with 16 bases between them. The CDR3 is 14 residues long. In germline, CDR1 is MDHEN, CDR2 SYDVKM. The CDR3 loop is CASNKDRNLQPQHF. Written as DNA, the CDR3 is TGTGCCAGCAACAAGGACAGAAACCTTCAGCCCCAGCATTTT.

The CDR3 bases are TGTGCCAGCAGCCAATGGGGCAGGGGGGACACAGATACGCAGTATTTT. As protein: CASSQWGRGDTDTQYF. The gene calls are TRBV3-1 (or the pseudogene TRBV3-2) and TRBJ2-3, with D possibly TRBD1 on 7 matching bases. V was cut by 2 bases and J by 2 bases, with 14 bases left in between. The germline CDR1 and CDR2 sequences are LGHDT and YNNKEL (reference sequence). This CDR3 spans 16 amino acids.

The genes are TRBV7-9 and TRBJ1-4, with 9 bases identical to TRBD1. Germline V lookup: CDR1 SEHNR, CDR2 FQNEAQ (reference sequence). V shed 2 bases and J 8 bases; nucleotides not matched to a gene: 3. This CDR3 is 14 amino acids long. The CDR3 region has the DNA TGTGCCAGCAGCTTAAGGACAGGGGTAGAAAAACTGTTTTTT. Translating it yields CASSLRTGVEKLFF.

V gene TRBV7-2 combines with J gene TRBJ1-5; D is unresolved. The V gene's germline CDR1 is SGHTA and CDR2 FQGNSA. V gave up 5 bases and J gave up 4 bases, with 12 bases separating them. The CDR3 runs 14 residues. The CDR3 coding sequence is TGTGCCAGCAGCCTAAACGGGGTGAATCAGCCCCAGCATTTT. Its translation: CASSLNGVNQPQHF. Combining the CDR3 with reference TRBV7-2 and TRBJ1-5 gives the whole variable domain GAGVSQSPSNKVTEKGKDVELRCDPISGHTALYWYRQSLGQGLEFLIYFQGNSAPDKSGLPSDRFSAERTGGSVSTLTIQRTQQEDSAVYLCASSLNGVNQPQHFGDGTRLSIL.

This clone came up once. One end of the junction fails to match germline, which may point to a read error. The chain recombines TRBV7-7 with TRBJ2-1, with D unresolved. Germline values: CDR1 SSHAT, CDR2 FNYEAQ (reference sequence). CDR3 length: 15 amino acids. The CDR3 region has the DNA TGTGCTAGCAGCTTAGACTTTCGCTCCTACAATGAGCAGTTCTTC. Protein: CASSLDFRSYNEQFF.

The rearrangement joins TRBV28 to TRBJ1-2; no reliable D call. The germline gives CDR1 MDHEN, CDR2 SYDVKM. Trimming stripped 6 bases from V and 14 bases from J, with 19 bases between. CDR3 length: 12 residues. CDR3 sequence reads: CASSTGPPRQTF. The CDR3 region has the DNA TGTGCCAGCAGCACGGGTCCCCCACGCCAAACCTTC.

This rearrangement joins TRBV19 to TRBJ2-5, with a possible D match to TRBD2 (7 bases). Germline V gene data show CDR1 as LNHDA and CDR2 as SQIVND (reference sequence). The germline V and J ends were trimmed by 5 bases and 3 bases, with 25 bases remaining between them. CDR3 length: 18 residues. DNA for the CDR3: TGTGCCAGTAGTTCAAAGGGAGGGGGTTGGCCCGACGAAGAGACCCAGTACTTC. It is translated as CASSSKGGGWPDEETQYF.

The chain couples TRBV4-1 to TRBJ2-5; maybe TRBD1 (5 bases). The germline V gene has CDR1 MGHRA and CDR2 YSYEKL. This CDR3 has 14 amino acids. The V gene lost 1 base and the J gene lost 2 bases, with 8 bases spanning the gap. The CDR3 is CASSQGTLQETQYF. For the CDR3, the DNA is TGCGCCAGCAGCCAAGGGACACTACAAGAGACCCAGTACTTC.

This clone showed up just once. This chain links TRBV5-4 with TRBJ1-6; TRBD1 is a possible D gene (5 bases). The V gene's germline CDR1 is SGHNT and CDR2 YYREEE (reference sequence). The germline V and J ends were trimmed by 8 bases and 6 bases, with 15 bases remaining between them. The CDR3 contains 14 residues. The CDR3 reads CASSLPGGNSPLHF. CDR3 nucleotide sequence: TGTGCCAGTTCGTTGCCGGGGGGTAATTCACCCCTCCACTTT.

This clone turned up a few times. V usage is TRBV6-2 or TRBV6-3 and J usage is TRBJ1-1, with D perhaps TRBD1 (5 bases). The CDR3 runs to 14 residues. The V end lost 3 bases, the J end lost 3 bases, and 11 bases lay between the germline ends. Germline V lookup: CDR1 MNHEY, CDR2 SVGEGT. CDR3 coding DNA: TGTGCCAGCAGTTATCGGGGGGAGCACACTGAAGCTTTCTTT. Protein product: CASSYRGEHTEAFF.

This clone was seen just once. The chain carries TRBV6-5 and TRBJ1-1; D possibly corresponds to TRBD1 (5 bases). Germline values: CDR1 MNHEY, CDR2 SVGAGI. Trimming left V 6 bases short and J 1 base short, with 12 bases between. The CDR3 has 14 amino acids. The CDR3 DNA follows: TGTGCCAGCAGCGAGAACCAGGGGAACACTGAAGCTTTCTTT. Its translation: CASSENQGNTEAFF.

The chain uses TRBV5-1 and TRBJ1-2, with 10 bases that match TRBD1. The trim removed 4 bases at V and 5 bases at J, leaving 5 bases unmatched. Germline V gives CDR1 SGHRS, CDR2 YFSETQ. The CDR3 has 14 residues. Here the CDR3 reads CASSLSGQGYGYTF. Here the CDR3 DNA reads TGCGCCAGCAGCCTATCGGGACAGGGGTATGGCTACACCTTC.

The chain combines TRBV30 with TRBJ2-7, with 11 positions matching TRBD2. The CDR3 runs 18 residues. Trimming removed 8 bases from V and 0 bases from J; junction bases left unmatched: 18. Germline V gene data show CDR1 as GTSNPN and CDR2 as SVGIG (reference sequence). CDR3 coding DNA: TGTGCCACGCCCGAGTGGAGGACTAGCGGGCCGAGCTCCTACGAGCAGTACTTC. Residues: CATPEWRTSGPSSYEQYF.

The V and J genes are TRBV12-3 or TRBV12-4 and TRBJ2-7; possible D gene TRBD2, 5 bases. V dropped 9 bases and J dropped 6 bases, with 15 bases sitting between them. This CDR3 contains 12 residues. In DNA, the CDR3 is TGTGCCAGTACCCTAGGACTGGGCGAGCAGTACTTC. It yields the protein CASTLGLGEQYF.

This clone was recorded once. V is TRBV19 and J is TRBJ2-1; 8 nucleotides line up with TRBD2. V lost 4 bases to trimming and J lost 1 base; unmatched junction nucleotides: 9. The length of the CDR3 is 17 residues. Looked up from germline, CDR1 is LNHDA and CDR2 is SQIVND (reference sequence). CDR3 amino acids: CASSTPRSGASYNEQFF. In DNA, the CDR3 is TGTGCCAGTAGTACGCCCCGTAGCGGGGCGTCCTACAATGAGCAGTTCTTC.

The V gene is TRBV15, the J gene TRBJ2-1; perhaps TRBD2 as D (6 bases). Looked up from germline, CDR1 is LNHNV and CDR2 is YYDKDF (reference sequence). V was trimmed by 5 bases and J by 8 bases, leaving 19 bases between them. This CDR3 is built from 15 residues. The CDR3 here is CATSPGLRNLDEQFF. The DNA of the CDR3 is TGTGCCACCAGCCCGGGACTCCGGAATTTAGATGAGCAGTTCTTC.

As DNA, the CDR3 is TGCAGCTATGGGAGGATCCTATACAATGAGCAGTTCTTC. This sequence encodes CSYGRILYNEQFF. The J gene is TRBJ2-1, the V gene TRBV29-1; tentative D call: TRBD2 (6 bases). Trimming stripped 8 bases from V and 4 bases from J, with 15 bases between. This CDR3 has 13 amino acids. CDR1 is SQVTM, CDR2 ANQGSEA, per germline.

The V gene is TRBV29-1, the J gene TRBJ1-2, with TRBD1 as a possible D gene (6 bases). The CDR3 totals 17 residues. Germline lookup yields CDR1 SQVTM and CDR2 ANQGSEA. Trimming removed 6 bases from V and 0 bases from J, with 23 bases in between. The CDR3, as DNA: TGCAGCGTCCTGACAGGTCCTTTAAATCCTTCTAACTATGGCTACACCTTC. The encoded protein is CSVLTGPLNPSNYGYTF.

The V and J genes are TRBV5-1 and TRBJ1-4; TRBD1 might be the D (6 bases). CDR1 and CDR2 from the germline V gene are SGHRS and YFSETQ. This CDR3 is 16 amino acids long. Trimming pared 0 bases from V and 4 bases from J, leaving 13 bases between. Here the CDR3 DNA reads TGCGCCAGCAGCTTGGCTTCGGGGGGCGATAATGAAAAACTGTTTTTT. Translated, it gives CASSLASGGDNEKLFF.

The chain combines TRBV14 with TRBJ2-7, with D possibly being TRBD1 (7 bases). This CDR3 spans 14 amino acids. Germline values: CDR1 SGHDN, CDR2 FVKESK. The V gene lost 6 bases and the J gene lost 11 bases, with 23 bases spanning the gap. CDR3 DNA: TGTGCCAGCAGAAACCAGGGGGGACCACAGACGGAGTACTTC. It yields the protein CASRNQGGPQTEYF. Variable domain in full (rest from reference TRBV14 and TRBJ2-7): EAGVTQFPSHSVIEKGQTVTLRCDPISGHDNLYWYRRVMGKEIKFLLHFVKESKQDESGMPNNRFLAERTGGTYSTLKVQPAELEDSGVYFCASRNQGGPQTEYFGPGTRLTVT.

The rearrangement uses TRBV19 and TRBJ2-1, with TRBD1 as a possible D gene (6 bases). CDR1 is LNHDA, CDR2 SQIVND, per germline (reference sequence). The length of the CDR3 is 17 residues. Trimming removed 4 bases from V and 8 bases from J, with 24 bases in between. This CDR3 reads CASSTPDSGSFFDEQFF. DNA for the CDR3: TGTGCCAGTAGTACCCCGGACAGCGGATCGTTTTTCGATGAGCAGTTCTTC.